The 9 T cell receptor beta chains in this list originate from one sample, sequenced in a study of T-cell reconstitution after alpha-beta-depleted transplantation in children listed by TCRdb under 2016. The sample's treatment or condition, from its label and the paper: allogeneic hematopoietic cell transplantation with graft depleted of TCRalphabeta T cells and CD19 B cells. Preparation of the library involved PCR. Sequencing used an Illumina HiSeq 2500. Molecular barcoding was employed in the preparation of TCR libraries, with unique molecular identifiers being used to normalize TCRbeta repertoire quantification. The raw public data were reprocessed by TCRdb itself: fastp quality trimming at Q25, MiXCR clonotype calling, in-frame beta chains only. Rows matching on CDR3 protein sequence are summarized as one entry with the most common DNA and genes. The sample table records about 640,000 distinct CDR3 sequences; 13% of these occur just once. About 2.2% of the sample is in the top ten clones.

Specimen: PBMCs, mostly from graft donor cells, collected 360 days after TCRalphabeta/CD19-depleted stem cell transplant. These receptors all come from a male patient younger than 18 who had a stem cell transplant for acute myeloid leukemia, so the T cells may come from the graft donor.

This clonotype appeared many times. The chain has TRBV29-1 and TRBJ1-2, with D tentatively TRBD1 (5 bases). V was cut by 4 bases and J by 2 bases, with 11 bases left in between. CDR3 size: 13 residues. Germline CDR1 and CDR2: SQVTM and ANQGSEA. CDR3 region: CSVGGQGNYGYTF. For the CDR3, the DNA is TGCAGCGTTGGCGGGCAGGGCAACTATGGCTACACCTTC.

This clonotype was seen repeatedly, ten times or more. The rearrangement uses TRBV11-2 and TRBJ2-2; 10 bases agree with TRBD2. CDR3 length: 15 amino acids. CDR1 SGHAT and CDR2 FQNNGV come from the germline V gene. Trimming took 5 bases from V and 1 from J; bases not matched to a gene: 1. The CDR3 DNA follows: TGTGCCAGCAGCCGGACTAGCGGGAACACCGGGGAGCTGTTTTTT. Translated: CASSRTSGNTGELFF. Variable domain in full (rest from reference TRBV11-2 and TRBJ2-2): EAGVAQSPRYKIIEKRQSVAFWCNPISGHATLYWYQQILGQGPKLLIQFQNNGVVDDSQLPKDRFSAERLKGVDSTLKIQPAKLEDSAVYLCASSRTSGNTGELFFGEGSRLTVL.

V gene TRBV9 combines with J gene TRBJ2-3; D perhaps matches TRBD2 (6 bases). CDR1 SGDLS and CDR2 YYNGEE come from the germline V gene. This CDR3 is 18 amino acids long. The ends were cut back, 4 bases at V and 2 bases at J, with 23 bases in the middle. CDR3 amino acids: CASSPTPVGPSVTDTQYF. The CDR3 DNA reads TGTGCCAGCAGCCCTACACCCGTCGGGCCTAGCGTCACAGATACGCAGTATTTT.

V is TRBV4-1 and J is TRBJ2-1; 10 bases are a match to TRBD1. This CDR3 spans 15 amino acids. V was clipped by 4 bases and J by 5 bases; unmatched bases: 5. Per germline, CDR1 MGHRA and CDR2 YSYEKL. CDR3 sequence reads: CASSPRQGANNEQFF. For the CDR3, the DNA is TGCGCCAGCAGCCCTAGACAGGGGGCGAACAATGAGCAGTTCTTC.

V is TRBV20-1 and J is TRBJ2-7; 7 nucleotides line up with TRBD1. Germline loops: CDR1 DFQATT, CDR2 SNEGSKA (reference sequence). CDR3 length: 13 residues. With V trimmed by 1 base and J by 1 base, 1 base remained unmatched. CDR3: CSARGGQSYEQYF. As DNA, the CDR3 is TGCAGTGCTAGAGGGGGACAGTCCTACGAGCAGTACTTC.

This clonotype has ten or more counts. The gene calls are TRBV12-3 or TRBV12-4 and TRBJ2-2; D gene ambiguous. The CDR3 length is 14 residues. V lost 2 bases and J lost 2, with 6 bases in between. CDR3 bases: TGTGCCAGCAGTTTATACGGTAACACCGGGGAGCTGTTTTTT. Protein product: CASSLYGNTGELFF.

V gene TRBV5-6 combines with J gene TRBJ2-2, with D uncertain. The CDR3 is 15 residues long. V was shortened by 2 bases and J by 2 bases, with 10 bases between the two germline ends. Germline V gives CDR1 SGHDT, CDR2 YYEEEE. CDR3 coding DNA: TGTGCCAGCAGCTTTAGATCACATAACACCGGGGAGCTGTTTTTT. It is translated as CASSFRSHNTGELFF.

In this sample, this clonotype turned up a few times. The gene calls are TRBV7-6 and TRBJ2-5; tentative D call: TRBD2 (6 bases). Germline CDR1 and CDR2: SGHVS and FNYEAQ. V gave up 1 base and J gave up 0 bases, with 12 bases separating them. The CDR3 extends over 16 amino acids. Here the CDR3 DNA reads TGTGCCAGCAGCTTAGGGTCTAGCGCGTACCAAGAGACCCAGTACTTC. This gives the protein CASSLGSSAYQETQYF.

This clonotype was observed many times. The chain combines TRBV7-3 with TRBJ2-1; D remains ambiguous. V was cut by 2 bases and J by 5 bases, with 13 bases left in between. CDR3 length: 15 residues. Germline V gene data show CDR1 as SGHTA and CDR2 as FQGTGA. The CDR3 DNA is TGTGCCAGCAGCTTATTAGTCTCCATCGACAATGAGCAGTTCTTC. This sequence encodes CASSLLVSIDNEQFF.